The 9 T cell receptor beta chains in this list originate from one sample, sequenced in a study of blood T cells in healthy people across ages. Sample-barcoded 5' priming and a J-beta primer mix drove a second PCR of 7 to 11 cycles. In TCRdb, the 5' RACE reads were re-called with MiXCR into one record per CDR3 protein. The sample consists of hundreds of thousands of distinct CDR3 sequences, 43% of them appearing once. Sequencing was done on a sample of blood. These receptors originate from a woman in her sixties in good health.

Regarding this clonotype: A much larger clone lies one base from this, so it may be a read error. The J gene is TRBJ2-3, the V gene TRBV29-1, with D perhaps TRBD2 (6 bases). Germline V gene sequence: CDR1 SQVTM, CDR2 ANQGSEA. The CDR3 is 13 amino acids. The CDR3 sequence: CSVEVTSTDAQYF. CDR3 nucleotide sequence: TGCAGCGTTGAAGTCACTAGCACAGATGCGCAGTATTTT.

This clonotype appeared many times. The chain is built from TRBV29-1 and TRBJ2-1; TRBD1 matches at 9 bases. This CDR3 region has 16 residues. V was pared by 0 bases and J by 1 base, with 4 bases of the junction left unmatched. Per germline, CDR1 SQVTM and CDR2 ANQGSEA. The CDR3 bases are TGCAGCGTTGAAGATTGGGGACAGGGATCCTACAATGAGCAGTTCTTC. Encoded protein: CSVEDWGQGSYNEQFF.

The table lists this clonotype with a few counts. This chain connects TRBV20-1 to TRBJ2-5; 10 bases match TRBD1. Per the germline V gene, CDR1 is DFQATT and CDR2 is SNEGSKA (reference sequence). With 1 base clipped from V and 2 bases from J, the junction kept 1 base outside the gene matches. The length of the CDR3 is 14 residues. This CDR3 is CSARGDRGQETQYF. CDR3 DNA: TGCAGTGCTAGAGGGGACAGGGGACAAGAGACCCAGTACTTC.

This clonotype was detected only a few times. The chain is built from TRBV7-3 and TRBJ2-1; D is possibly TRBD2 (7 bases). Germline assignment: CDR1 SGHTA and CDR2 FQGTGA. Trimming removed 1 base at V and 8 bases at J, with 15 bases between. CDR3 length equals 15 residues. The CDR3 spells CASSLMGGGPDEQFF. In nucleotides, the CDR3 is TGTGCCAGCAGCTTAATGGGGGGGGGGCCCGATGAGCAGTTCTTC.

The chain has TRBV7-7 and TRBJ2-1, with 9 bases fitting TRBD1. With V trimmed by 5 bases and J by 6 bases, 8 bases remained unmatched. Per the germline V gene, CDR1 is SSHAT and CDR2 is FNYEAQ (reference sequence). This CDR3 is 15 amino acids long. The CDR3 is CASSLGTGRSNEQFF. DNA of the CDR3: TGTGCCAGCAGCCTCGGGACAGGGCGGAGCAATGAGCAGTTCTTC.

The chain couples TRBV14 to TRBJ2-1, with D uncertain. Between the trimmed V and J ends, which lost 0 bases and 8 bases, there was a span of 8 bases. CDR1 SGHDN and CDR2 FVKESK come from the germline V gene. The CDR3 totals 13 residues. CDR3 sequence: CASSQDVRDEQFF. DNA for the CDR3: TGTGCCAGCAGCCAAGATGTTCGCGATGAGCAGTTCTTC. Full variable domain (rest looked up from reference TRBV14 and TRBJ2-1): EAGVTQFPSHSVIEKGQTVTLRCDPISGHDNLYWYRRVMGKEIKFLLHFVKESKQDESGMPNNRFLAERTGGTYSTLKVQPAELEDSGVYFCASSQDVRDEQFFGPGTRLTVL.

The rearrangement links TRBV24-1 to TRBJ2-3, with TRBD2 matching 7 bases. The J segment lost 5 bases and the V segment lost 4 bases, leaving 8 bases of the junction unmatched. The CDR3 is 15 amino acids. Germline CDR1 is KGHDR and CDR2 is SFDVKD. In DNA, the CDR3 is TGTGCCACCAGTGAACCGACTAGCCCCTTAGATACGCAGTATTTT. It encodes CATSEPTSPLDTQYF.

Notes on this clonotype: This clone may be a read error of a much larger clone one base away. The rearrangement joins TRBV9 to TRBJ2-1; TRBD1 agrees at 8 bases. V was pared by 3 bases and J by 13 bases, with 12 bases of the junction left unmatched. The CDR3 sequence is 14 residues long. CDR1 is SGDLS and CDR2 is YYNGEE in the germline V gene. The DNA of the CDR3 is TGTGCCAGCAGCGACGGGACAGGAGGCGAGACCCAGTTCTTC. Amino acids: CASSDGTGGETQFF.

This chain joins TRBV4-3 and TRBJ2-6; TRBD2 is a possible D gene (6 bases). This CDR3 spans 16 amino acids. The V gene lost 1 base and the J gene lost 2 bases, with 9 bases spanning the gap. Per germline, CDR1 LGHNA and CDR2 YSLEER. The CDR3 nucleotides are TGCGCCAGCAGCCAAGGCGGAGGGACTGGGGCCAACGTCCTGACTTTC. It specifies CASSQGGGTGANVLTF.